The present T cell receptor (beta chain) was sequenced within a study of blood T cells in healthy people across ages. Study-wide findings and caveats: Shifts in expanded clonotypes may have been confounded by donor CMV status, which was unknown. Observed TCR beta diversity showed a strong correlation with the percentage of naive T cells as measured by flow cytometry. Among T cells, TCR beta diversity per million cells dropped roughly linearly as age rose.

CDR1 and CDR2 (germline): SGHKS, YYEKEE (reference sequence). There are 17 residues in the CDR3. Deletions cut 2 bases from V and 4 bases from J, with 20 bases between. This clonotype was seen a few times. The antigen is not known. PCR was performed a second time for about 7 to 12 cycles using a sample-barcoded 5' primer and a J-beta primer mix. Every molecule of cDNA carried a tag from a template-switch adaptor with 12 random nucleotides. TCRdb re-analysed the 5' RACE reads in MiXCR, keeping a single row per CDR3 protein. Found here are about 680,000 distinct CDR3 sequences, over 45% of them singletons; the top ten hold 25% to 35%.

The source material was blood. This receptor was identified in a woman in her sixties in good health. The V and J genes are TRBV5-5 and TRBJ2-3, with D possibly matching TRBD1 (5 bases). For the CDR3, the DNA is TGTGCCAGCAGCTTTGCTGGGCAACAGGTTGCGTCAGATACGCAGTATTTT. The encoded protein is CASSFAGQQVASDTQYF.